The rows below give T cell receptor beta chains drawn from one sample of a study of blood T cell repertoires in COVID-19. Data came from immunoSEQ multiplex PCR; TCRdb stores just in-frame clones and leaves some out. The repertoire holds some 160,000 clones, with just under 80% as singletons. Sequencing used peripheral blood. The receptors were sampled from an older man with active or convalescent COVID-19. CDR3s include the opening cysteine and the closing phenylalanine or tryptophan. The order of the fields is clone size, J gene, D gene, V gene, CDR3 length, CDR3 protein, CDR3 DNA. The D gene is left open where the match is weak. Clone size is stated in some rows and not others, as once, few, many or a class when expanded.

>NA|TRBJ1-5|NA|TRBV7-6|13
CASSYYPGKPQHF
TGTGCCAGCAGCTATTATCCCGGTAAGCCCCAGCATTTT
>few|TRBJ1-2|NA|TRBV12-3/TRBV12-4|13
CASSLIQLYGYTF
TGTGCCAGCAGTTTGATACAGCTCTATGGCTACACCTTC
>NA|TRBJ1-2|TRBD1|TRBV5-6|13
CASKPGQAYGYTF
TGTGCCAGCAAACCGGGACAGGCCTATGGCTACACCTTC
>NA|TRBJ1-4|TRBD1|TRBV2|14
CASSPTGGREKLLF
TGTGCCAGCAGTCCGACAGGGGGCAGAGAAAAACTGCTTTTT
>few|TRBJ2-1|NA|TRBV24-1|14
CATSDPGLNNEQFF
TGTGCCACCAGTGACCCGGGACTTAACAATGAGCAGTTCTTC
>NA|TRBJ1-4|NA|TRBV5-1|15
CASSINAATNEKLFF
TGCGCCAGCAGTATTAACGCGGCAACTAATGAAAAACTGTTTTTT
>NA|TRBJ1-1|TRBD1|TRBV2|13
CAGEGAMNTEAFF
TGTGCCGGTGAGGGGGCGATGAACACTGAAGCTTTCTTT
>NA|TRBJ2-7|TRBD1|TRBV15|15
CATSRVAQGDSEQYF
TGTGCCACCAGCAGAGTGGCCCAGGGGGACAGCGAGCAGTACTTC
>NA|TRBJ1-2|NA|TRBV2|15
CASSLGQGQNYGYTF
TGTGCCAGCAGTTTGGGGCAGGGCCAAAACTATGGCTACACCTTC
>few|TRBJ2-2|NA|TRBV6-5|12
CASRQLSGELFF
TGTGCCAGCAGGCAATTGAGCGGGGAGCTGTTTTTT
>NA|TRBJ2-1|TRBD1|TRBV7-2|14
CASSPWTGSNEQFF
TGTGCCAGCAGCCCTTGGACAGGGAGCAATGAGCAGTTCTTC
>NA|TRBJ2-1|NA|TRBV9|15
CASSVANPGVNEQFF
TGTGCCAGCAGCGTAGCTAATCCAGGGGTCAATGAGCAGTTCTTC
>NA|TRBJ2-7|TRBD1|TRBV6-6|14
CASSPGQGVYEQYF
TGTGCCAGCAGCCCCGGACAGGGTGTCTACGAGCAGTACTTC
>NA|TRBJ1-2|TRBD1|TRBV5-8|15
CASSLTGAQSDGYTF
TGTGCCAGCAGCTTGACAGGGGCGCAGAGCGATGGCTACACCTTC
>NA|TRBJ1-5|NA|TRBV19|15
CASSGQGGGNQPQHF
TGTGCCAGTAGTGGGCAGGGTGGAGGCAATCAGCCCCAGCATTTT
>many|TRBJ2-1|TRBD2|TRBV7-6|15
CASSRTSGRGDEQFF
TGTGCCAGCAGTCGGACTAGCGGGAGGGGTGATGAGCAGTTCTTC
>NA|TRBJ1-1|TRBD1|TRBV7-9|14
CASTQQGADTEAFF
TGTGCCAGCACGCAACAGGGGGCGGACACTGAAGCTTTCTTT
>few|TRBJ2-7|TRBD2|TRBV5-1|19
CASSLLYGTSGSKHYEQYF
TGCGCCAGCAGCTTGCTCTACGGGACTAGCGGGAGCAAACACTACGAGCAGTACTTC
>NA|TRBJ1-5|TRBD1|TRBV15|16
CATSIRDSARRQPQHF
TGTGCCACCAGCATCCGGGACAGCGCTCGGCGTCAGCCCCAGCATTTT
>NA|TRBJ2-7|TRBD1|TRBV27|13
CASSPGTVPGQYF
TGTGCCAGCAGTCCTGGGACAGTCCCTGGGCAGTACTTC
>NA|TRBJ1-4|NA|TRBV1|19
CTSPTPGTVFYATNEKLFF
TGCACCAGCCCCACTCCCGGGACAGTTTTTTACGCAACTAATGAAAAACTGTTTTTT
>once|TRBJ1-4|TRBD1|TRBV7-8|12
CASSPRTGKLFF
TGTGCCAGCAGCCCCAGGACAGGAAAACTGTTTTTT
>NA|TRBJ2-2|TRBD2|TRBV27|16
CASSKLAGAETGELFF
TGTGCCAGCAGTAAACTAGCGGGGGCGGAGACCGGGGAGCTGTTTTTT
>NA|TRBJ2-1|NA|TRBV5-4|16
CASSFLSGSGYNEQFF
TGTGCCAGCAGCTTCCTAAGCGGGTCAGGCTACAATGAGCAGTTCTTC
>NA|TRBJ2-1|NA|TRBV9|21
CASSQPRDSVDVAGPYNEQFF
TGTGCCAGCAGCCAACCCCGAGACAGCGTAGATGTGGCGGGGCCCTACAATGAGCAGTTCTTC
>few|TRBJ1-1|TRBD1|TRBV4-1|14
CASSQQTGRLEAFF
TGCGCCAGCAGCCAACAGACAGGGAGACTTGAAGCTTTCTTT
>NA|TRBJ2-1|NA|TRBV20-1|10
CSAYKKEQFF
TGCAGTGCTTACAAGAAGGAGCAGTTCTTC
>NA|TRBJ2-7|NA|TRBV18|16
CASSSQGGTLLYEQYF
TGTGCCAGCTCATCCCAGGGAGGGACACTCCTCTACGAGCAGTACTTC
>NA|TRBJ2-3|NA|TRBV7-9|13
CASRRTGLDTQYF
TGTGCCAGCAGGCGAACAGGGCTTGATACGCAGTATTTT
>once|TRBJ2-3|NA|TRBV27|15
CASTPGRGFTDTQYF
TGTGCCAGCACCCCGGGCAGGGGCTTCACAGATACGCAGTATTTT
>NA|TRBJ2-5|NA|TRBV7-9|15
CASSLGAKYQETQYF
TGTGCCAGCAGCTTAGGCGCGAAGTACCAAGAGACCCAGTACTTC
>NA|TRBJ1-1|NA|TRBV29-1|11
CSVVINTEAFF
TGCAGCGTTGTTATAAACACTGAAGCTTTCTTT
>NA|TRBJ1-1|NA|TRBV11-2|12
CASSLQGGWSFF
TGTGCCAGCAGCTTACAAGGAGGTTGGTCTTTCTTT
>few|TRBJ1-1|NA|TRBV18|13
CASSRSGDTEAFF
TGTGCCAGCTCACGGTCAGGGGACACTGAAGCTTTCTTT
>NA|TRBJ2-7|NA|TRBV6-1|11
CASGEYHEQYF
TGTGCTTCGGGGGAGTACCACGAGCAGTACTTC
>NA|TRBJ2-2|TRBD1|TRBV4-3|16
CASSQDRTGRGGELFF
TGCGCCAGCAGCCAAGATCGGACAGGACGCGGCGGGGAGCTGTTTTTT
>NA|TRBJ2-1|NA|TRBV30|13
CAWSAGDSREQFF
TGTGCCTGGAGTGCGGGTGACAGCCGGGAGCAGTTCTTC
>NA|TRBJ1-2|NA|TRBV27|15
CASSSGFGVNYGYTF
TGTGCCAGCAGTTCAGGTTTCGGGGTTAACTATGGCTACACCTTC
>NA|TRBJ2-3|NA|TRBV10-2|13
CASKEQITDTQYF
TGCGCCAGCAAGGAACAGATCACAGATACGCAGTATTTT
>once|TRBJ1-2|NA|TRBV5-1|15
CASSLGTAGHYGYTF
TGCGCCAGCAGCTTGGGTACAGCAGGCCACTATGGCTACACCTTC
>NA|TRBJ2-7|NA|TRBV27|13
CASSSGLSYEQYF
TGTGCCAGCAGTTCCGGTCTCTCCTACGAGCAGTACTTC
>NA|TRBJ1-1|TRBD1|TRBV6-6|15
CASSQTQGARTEAFF
TGTGCCAGCAGCCAGACCCAGGGGGCGCGGACTGAAGCTTTCTTT
>NA|TRBJ1-1|TRBD1|TRBV7-8|19
CASSLFTLGQGAGDTEAFF
TGTGCCAGCAGCTTATTCACATTGGGACAGGGCGCAGGCGACACTGAAGCTTTCTTT
>once|TRBJ2-5|NA|TRBV13|13
CASSANRRETQYF
TGTGCCAGCAGCGCGAACCGCCGGGAGACCCAGTACTTC
>NA|TRBJ2-6|NA|TRBV2|15
CASRIQGYGANVLTF
TGTGCCAGCAGGATACAGGGTTATGGGGCCAACGTCCTGACTTTC
>NA|TRBJ1-1|NA|TRBV29-1|14
CSVAKRGSVTEAFF
TGCAGCGTCGCGAAACGTGGGAGTGTCACTGAAGCTTTCTTT
>NA|TRBJ2-1|NA|TRBV3-1/TRBV3-2|14
CASSQGVSSQEQFF
TGTGCCAGCAGCCAAGGTGTGAGTAGCCAGGAGCAGTTCTTC
>NA|TRBJ2-7|NA|TRBV7-2|14
CASSAQASGDEQYF
TGTGCCAGCAGCGCACAGGCCTCGGGGGACGAGCAGTACTTC
>NA|TRBJ1-2|NA|TRBV7-2|14
CASSSSSHEAGYTF
TGTGCCAGCAGCTCCTCTTCCCACGAGGCGGGCTACACCTTC
>NA|TRBJ2-3|NA|TRBV4-3|17
CASSRQPWGGLGDTQYF
TGCGCCAGCAGCCGTCAACCTTGGGGGGGCCTCGGAGATACGCAGTATTTT
>NA|TRBJ2-1|NA|TRBV18|15
CASSPPMQDYNEQFF
TGTGCCAGCTCACCACCGATGCAGGACTACAATGAGCAGTTCTTC